The 24 T cell receptor beta chains in this list originate from one sample, sequenced in a study of blood T cell repertoires in COVID-19. Repertoires were generated with immunoSEQ multiplex PCR, while TCRdb's copy carries only in-frame clones and drops some. Altogether about 160,000 clones are present, around 83% being singletons, with the ten largest covering 1.1%. The sample taken for sequencing was peripheral blood. Receptors were obtained from a man aged 40-49 years with acute or convalescent COVID-19.

The chain carries TRBV11-2 and TRBJ2-5, with D perhaps TRBD1 (5 bases). The V gene lost 5 bases and the J gene lost 2 bases, with 18 bases spanning the gap. This CDR3 has 16 residues. The germline gives CDR1 SGHAT, CDR2 FQNNGV. The CDR3 region is CASSPTDGAVQETQYF. DNA of the CDR3: TGTGCCAGCAGCCCTACAGATGGGGCGGTTCAAGAGACCCAGTACTTC.

The chain couples TRBV9 to TRBJ1-1; TRBD1 aligns across 9 bases. V was clipped by 3 bases and J by 7 bases; unmatched bases: 7. The CDR3 length is 14 residues. In germline, CDR1 is SGDLS, CDR2 YYNGEE. CDR3 DNA sequence: TGTGCCAGCAGCGCCCGGGGACAGGGATTTGAAGCTTTCTTT. This codes for CASSARGQGFEAFF.

J is TRBJ2-7 and V is TRBV7-8; the D is unclear. The CDR3 is made up of 17 amino acids. The V and J ends lost 1 base and 2 bases respectively, with 18 bases between them. Germline CDR1 SGHVS, CDR2 FQNEAQ. The CDR3 region has the DNA TGTGCCAGCAGCTTAGAGTCAGCGATACTACTCCCCTACGAGCAGTACTTC. Amino acids: CASSLESAILLPYEQYF.

The J gene is TRBJ2-7, the V gene TRBV7-9; 8 bases line up with TRBD1. The CDR3 contains 13 residues. The V and J ends lost 4 bases and 4 bases, in that order; junction bases with no gene match: 3. In germline, CDR1 is SEHNR, CDR2 FQNEAQ (reference sequence). This CDR3 is CASSSGGRYEQYF. DNA of the CDR3: TGTGCCAGCAGCTCAGGGGGCCGGTACGAGCAGTACTTC.

This clone was seen only once. The J gene is TRBJ2-3, the V gene TRBV3-1 (or the pseudogene TRBV3-2), with 9 bases lining up with TRBD2. The length of the CDR3 is 16 residues. The V and J ends lost 1 base and 10 bases, in that order; junction bases with no gene match: 12. Per the germline V gene, CDR1 is LGHDT and CDR2 is YNNKEL (reference sequence). The CDR3 loop reads CASSQARGGGALAQYF. CDR3 coding DNA: TGTGCCAGCAGCCAAGCCCGCGGCGGGGGGGCCTTAGCGCAGTATTTT.

This chain uses TRBV9 with TRBJ2-7, with D possibly TRBD2 on 5 matching bases. CDR3 length: 13 residues. Germline loops: CDR1 SGDLS, CDR2 YYNGEE. Deletions cut 2 bases from V and 6 bases from J, with 12 bases between. The CDR3 DNA sequence: TGTGCCAGCAGCGTTCAGGACGAGGGCGAGCAGTACTTC. Its translation: CASSVQDEGEQYF.

V gene TRBV28 combines with J gene TRBJ2-1; 9 bases align to TRBD1. Germline V gene lookup returns CDR1 MDHEN and CDR2 SYDVKM. The CDR3 extends over 14 amino acids. J gave up 8 bases and V 5 bases, and 7 bases lay outside the gene matches. CDR3 nucleotides: TGTGCCAGCAGTACAGGGGGCAAGGACCATGAGCAGTTCTTC. Translating it yields CASSTGGKDHEQFF.

The V call is TRBV12-5, the J call TRBJ1-5; no clear D gene. V shed 1 base and J shed 4 bases, with 11 bases lying between them. CDR3 size: 15 residues. In germline, CDR1 is LGHNT, CDR2 FRNRAP. The CDR3 bases are TGTGCTAGTGGTTTGGAAGGGCGCGGGAATCAGCCCCAGCATTTT. Translating gives CASGLEGRGNQPQHF.

This rearrangement joins TRBV6-5 to TRBJ1-4; 7 bases align to TRBD1. V lost 4 bases and J lost 8; bases outside the gene matches: 7. The CDR3 extends over 14 amino acids. Germline V gene data show CDR1 as MNHEY and CDR2 as SVGAGI. The CDR3 sequence is CASSSTGEAEKLFF. As DNA, the CDR3 is TGTGCCAGCAGTTCCACAGGGGAGGCCGAAAAACTGTTTTTT.

The rearrangement links TRBV6-6 to TRBJ1-2; D is perhaps TRBD1 (5 bases). CDR1 MNHNY and CDR2 SVGAGI come from the germline V gene (reference sequence). Trimming took 4 bases from V and 8 from J, leaving 17 bases between them. The CDR3 length is 14 residues. The CDR3 nucleotides read TGTGCCAGCAGTTTCACAGGCACCCCCGGCGGCTACACCTTC. Translation gives CASSFTGTPGGYTF.

The chain combines TRBV4-3 with TRBJ1-2; unclear D gene. Trimming removed 0 bases from V and 4 bases from J, with 9 bases in between. Germline V gene data show CDR1 as LGHNA and CDR2 as YSLEER. CDR3 size: 14 residues. The CDR3 here is CASSQDSGIYGYTF. Written as DNA, the CDR3 is TGCGCCAGCAGCCAAGACAGCGGGATCTATGGCTACACCTTC.

The J gene is TRBJ1-1, the V gene TRBV13; D gene uncertain. The germline V and J ends were trimmed by 2 bases and 3 bases, with 16 bases remaining between them. The CDR3 is made up of 16 amino acids. CDR1 is PRHDT and CDR2 is FYEKMQ in the germline V gene (reference sequence). This CDR3 is CASSLSINRADTEAFF. CDR3 DNA: TGTGCCAGCAGCTTATCTATCAATCGTGCGGACACTGAAGCTTTCTTT.

The chain is built from TRBV4-1 and TRBJ2-1; maybe TRBD2 (7 bases). Germline CDR1 reads MGHRA; CDR2 reads YSYEKL. Trimming left V 0 bases short and J 8 bases short, with 17 bases between. CDR3 length equals 16 residues. The chain's CDR3 is CASSQDGRGAGDEQFF. CDR3 bases: TGCGCCAGCAGCCAAGATGGACGGGGGGCCGGGGATGAGCAGTTCTTC.

For this clone: In the same sample, other DNA sequences code for this CDR3. The CDR3 DNA sequence: TGTGCCAGCAGTTTTGGGGCGAACTATGGCTACACCTTC. This encodes CASSFGANYGYTF. The V gene is TRBV28, the J gene TRBJ1-2; possibly TRBD1 for D (5 bases). V shed 3 bases and J shed 2 bases, with 7 bases lying between them. Germline assignment: CDR1 MDHEN and CDR2 SYDVKM. The CDR3 has 13 residues.

This clone has just a few counts. The V call is TRBV19, the J call TRBJ2-3, with D hard to call. Per the germline V gene, CDR1 is LNHDA and CDR2 is SQIVND (reference sequence). This CDR3 contains 14 residues. V was cut by 7 bases and J by 2 bases, with 13 bases left in between. The CDR3 protein is CASTRGTFTDTQYF. The CDR3 nucleotides read TGTGCCAGTACCCGCGGCACCTTCACAGATACGCAGTATTTT. The entire variable domain, with the rest obtained from reference TRBV19 and TRBJ2-3, is as follows: DGGITQSPKYLFRKEGQNVTLSCEQNLNHDAMYWYRQDPGQGLRLIYYSQIVNDFQKGDIAEGYSVSREKKESFPLTVTSAQKNPTAFYLCASTRGTFTDTQYFGPGTRLTVL.

The rearrangement links TRBV25-1 to TRBJ1-4, with D tentatively TRBD1 (5 bases). V was cut by 8 bases and J by 5 bases, with 12 bases left in between. CDR1 and CDR2 (germline): MGHDK, SYGVNS. The CDR3 is made up of 13 amino acids. The CDR3 nucleotides are TGTGCCAGCCGCGGGGACTTCAATGAAAAACTGTTTTTT. Protein sequence: CASRGDFNEKLFF.

In this sample, this clone turned up a few times. The J gene is TRBJ2-7, the V gene TRBV6-2 or TRBV6-3; 10 nucleotides align to TRBD2. The CDR3 consists of 14 residues. Germline V gives CDR1 MNHEY, CDR2 SVGEGT. After removal of 5 bases from V and 6 bases from J, the junction contained 7 bases not matched to a gene. Here the CDR3 reads CASSPGTSVREQYF. CDR3 coding DNA: TGTGCCAGCAGTCCCGGGACTAGCGTTCGCGAGCAGTACTTC.

The chain is built from TRBV5-4 and TRBJ2-3; a possible D gene is TRBD1 (6 bases). The germline V and J ends were trimmed by 3 bases and 6 bases, with 17 bases remaining between them. Germline assignment: CDR1 SGHNT and CDR2 YYREEE (reference sequence). The CDR3 has 15 residues. CDR3: CASSSRDTGSDTQYF. CDR3 sequence (DNA): TGTGCCAGCAGCTCCCGGGACACGGGGTCCGATACGCAGTATTTT.

This clone was recorded once. The chain combines TRBV10-2 with TRBJ1-2, with TRBD1 matching 8 bases. V shed 2 bases and J 4 bases; nucleotides not matched to a gene: 9. Germline V CDR1 and CDR2: WSHSY, SAAADI. The CDR3 loop spans 16 amino acids. CDR3 sequence (DNA): TGCGCCAGCAGTGAGACGGAGACAGGGGCGGCCTATGGCTACACCTTC. Protein sequence: CASSETETGAAYGYTF.

The chain has TRBV24-1 and TRBJ2-2; weak D call: TRBD1 (6 bases). CDR3 length equals 16 residues. Trimming left V 4 bases short and J 2 bases short, with 13 bases between. Per the germline V gene, CDR1 is KGHDR and CDR2 is SFDVKD. In DNA, the CDR3 is TGTGCCACCAGTGACCGAAGACAGGAAAACACCGGGGAGCTGTTTTTT. Protein sequence: CATSDRRQENTGELFF.

The gene calls are TRBV7-9 and TRBJ2-7; possibly TRBD1 for D (6 bases). Trimming shortened V by 5 bases and J by 0 bases, and 17 bases separated the two germline ends. Germline CDR1 SEHNR, CDR2 FQNEAQ (reference sequence). This CDR3 has 16 amino acids. The DNA of the CDR3 is TGTGCCAGCAGCCCCCCCGGGACAAATATCTCCTACGAGCAGTACTTC. It codes for CASSPPGTNISYEQYF.

The chain is built from TRBV6-4 and TRBJ2-3; TRBD2 matches 8 bases. J lost 4 bases, V lost 0 bases, and 3 bases had no gene match. The V gene's germline CDR1 is MRHNA and CDR2 SNTAGT. The CDR3 extends over 15 amino acids. The CDR3 loop reads CASSDSRGGPDTQYF. Here the CDR3 DNA reads TGTGCCAGCAGTGACTCCCGGGGGGGCCCAGATACGCAGTATTTT.

This clone came up a few times. V gene TRBV6-5 combines with J gene TRBJ1-6; 9 positions match TRBD1. This CDR3 contains 14 residues. Trimming at V came to 6 bases and at J to 8 bases, leaving 5 bases not matched to a gene. CDR1 and CDR2 from the germline V gene are MNHEY and SVGAGI. In nucleotides, the CDR3 is TGTGCCAGCAGGCGGGGACAGGGATATTCACCCCTCCACTTT. Its translation is CASRRGQGYSPLHF.

The V gene is TRBV6-6, the J gene TRBJ2-7, with 7 bases matching TRBD2. There are 14 residues in the CDR3. V lost 4 bases, J lost 7 bases, and 10 bases stayed unmatched. Germline V gene lookup returns CDR1 MNHNY and CDR2 SVGAGI (reference sequence). The CDR3 nucleotides are TGTGCCAGCAGTTTTGGGACGGGCGGGGGAGAGCAGTACTTC. Residues: CASSFGTGGGEQYF.